This is a list of T cell receptor beta chains from one sample in a study of blood T cell repertoires in COVID-19. Clones were read by immunoSEQ multiplex PCR, and TCRdb kept only the in-frame ones, dropping some. The sample lists fewer than 350,000 clones, just under 85% occurring once. The sample comprised peripheral blood. The origin of the receptors is a woman aged 50 to 60 with active or convalescent COVID-19. Both conserved end residues are part of each CDR3. A D gene is named only where the DNA matches it firmly. Only some rows state a clone size, as once, few, many or a class for expanded clones.

v_gene	j_gene	d_gene	abundance	CDR3nt	CDR3aa
TRBV7-6	TRBJ2-2	.	.	TGTGCCAGCAGCTTCGACCCGGGGAAGGCCGGGGAGCTGTTTTTT	CASSFDPGKAGELFF
TRBV10-3	TRBJ2-1	.	.	TGTGCCGCCTCGAACCCCCCAAACTCCCAGTTCTTC	CAASNPPNSQFF
TRBV18	TRBJ2-2	TRBD1	.	TGTGCCAGCTCACCCCTAGACAGGGCTGGGGAGCTGTTTTTT	CASSPLDRAGELFF
TRBV6-1	TRBJ1-1	.	.	TGTGCCAGCAGTGAAAGGGGGGGTGGGAGCACTGAAGCTTTCTTT	CASSERGGGSTEAFF
TRBV11-2	TRBJ2-7	.	.	TGTGCCAGCAGCTTAACCCAGGGCGTAATTTCCAATTACGAGCAGTACTTC	CASSLTQGVISNYEQYF
TRBV28	TRBJ1-2	.	.	TGTGCCAGCGGCACTCGGGTCTATGGCTACACCTTC	CASGTRVYGYTF
TRBV29-1	TRBJ1-1	.	.	TGCAGCGTTGGTCTGGGAGTATACACTGAAGCTTTCTTT	CSVGLGVYTEAFF
TRBV9	TRBJ2-2	TRBD1	.	TGTGCCAGCAGCGTAGGGCTAGGAGGGGGACAGGGGAGTTCTAGGGACACCGGGGAGCTGTTTTTT	CASSVGLGGGQGSSRDTGELFF
TRBV6-5	TRBJ1-4	.	.	TGTGCCAGCAGTTTTCTAGCAACTAATGAAAAACTGTTTTTT	CASSFLATNEKLFF
TRBV5-8	TRBJ2-3	TRBD2	.	TGTGCCAGCAGCTCTGGACTAGCGGAAATGACAGATACGCAGTATTTT	CASSSGLAEMTDTQYF
TRBV19	TRBJ2-2	.	.	TGTGCCAGTAGTATGGCGGGCCAGGGGCACACCGGGGAGCTGTTTTTT	CASSMAGQGHTGELFF
TRBV10-3	TRBJ1-2	.	.	TGTGCCATCAGTGAGTCGGCCGGGGGTCCCTATGGCTACACCTTC	CAISESAGGPYGYTF
TRBV7-8	TRBJ2-1	.	.	TGTGCCAGCACCTTTTCCGGTGATGAGCAGTTCTTC	CASTFSGDEQFF
TRBV29-1	TRBJ2-3	TRBD1	.	TGCAGCGTTGGGGAGACAGGGTGGAGCACAGATACGCAGTATTTT	CSVGETGWSTDTQYF
TRBV19	TRBJ1-2	.	.	TGTGCCAGTAGTACACCCCTTTCCCTTAGTGGCTACACCTTC	CASSTPLSLSGYTF
TRBV21-1	TRBJ1-3	.	.	TGTGCCAGCAGCATAATGGGGAGTCACACTGGAAACACCATATATTTT	CASSIMGSHTGNTIYF
TRBV18	TRBJ2-1	.	.	TGTGCCAGCTCACCCCCCGCGGCATACAATGAGCAGTTCTTC	CASSPPAAYNEQFF
TRBV10-1	TRBJ2-1	TRBD1	.	TGCGCCTCGGGACAGGGCTCCTACAATGAGCAGTTCTTC	CASGQGSYNEQFF
TRBV7-2	TRBJ2-1	.	.	TGTGCCAGCAGCGGGGGGTCTGGAGGCACCCGGGAGCAGTTCTTC	CASSGGSGGTREQFF
TRBV18	TRBJ1-1	.	.	TGTGCCAGCTCACCACTCTCCAGGGGGAACACTGAAGCTTTCTTT	CASSPLSRGNTEAFF
TRBV4-2	TRBJ1-2	.	.	TGTGCCAGCAGCCAGCCCGGAGAGGGAAGGGATGGCTACACCTTC	CASSQPGEGRDGYTF
TRBV27	TRBJ2-1	TRBD1	.	TGTGCCAGCAGGACAGGGAAATTCTACAATGAGCAGTTCTTC	CASRTGKFYNEQFF
TRBV5-4	TRBJ1-1	.	once	TGTGCCAGCAGCCTACCCATGAACACTGAAGCTTTCTTT	CASSLPMNTEAFF
TRBV4-1	TRBJ1-1	.	.	TGCGCCAGCAGCCAACCGGGGTCCACTGCTGAAGCTTTCTTT	CASSQPGSTAEAFF
TRBV4-2	TRBJ1-1	.	.	TGTGCCAGCAGCCAATCTTCAGGGATTGCTTTCTTT	CASSQSSGIAFF
TRBV5-4	TRBJ2-5	.	.	TGTGCCAGCAGCTTGGCGGGGGTGGAGACCCAGTACTTC	CASSLAGVETQYF
TRBV14	TRBJ2-1	.	.	TGTGCCAGCAGCCATGCGAGCTCCTACAATGAGCAGTTCTTC	CASSHASSYNEQFF
TRBV23-1	TRBJ2-2	TRBD1	.	TGCGCCAGCAGTCAATTGGGGACAGGCGGAGGGCTGTTTTTT	CASSQLGTGGGLFF
TRBV3-1/TRBV3-2	TRBJ1-2	.	few	TGTGCCAGCAGCCCAGGAACTTCCTACACCTTC	CASSPGTSYTF